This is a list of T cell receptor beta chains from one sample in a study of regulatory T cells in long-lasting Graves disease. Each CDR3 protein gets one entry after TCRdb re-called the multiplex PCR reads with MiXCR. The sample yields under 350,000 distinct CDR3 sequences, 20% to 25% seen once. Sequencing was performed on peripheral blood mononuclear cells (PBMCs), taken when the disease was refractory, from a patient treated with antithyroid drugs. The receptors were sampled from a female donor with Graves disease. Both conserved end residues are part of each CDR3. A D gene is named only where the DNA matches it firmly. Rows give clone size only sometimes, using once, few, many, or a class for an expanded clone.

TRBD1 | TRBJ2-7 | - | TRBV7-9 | TGTGCCAGCAGCTTAGTACAGGGGTGGGACCCTCATTCCTACGAGCAGTACTTC | CASSLVQGWDPHSYEQYF
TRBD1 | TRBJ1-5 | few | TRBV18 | TGTGCCAGCTCACTACAGGGGTGGGGTCAGCCCCAGCATTTT | CASSLQGWGQPQHF
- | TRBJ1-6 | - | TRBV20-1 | TGCAGTGCTGAGGGACGAGATAATTCACCCCTCCACTTT | CSAEGRDNSPLHF
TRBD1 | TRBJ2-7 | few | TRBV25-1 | TGTGCCAGCAGTCCGGACAGGGTTATCCCCTACGAGCAGTACTTC | CASSPDRVIPYEQYF
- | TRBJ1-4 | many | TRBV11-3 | TGTGCCAGCAGCAACGACAGGAATAATGAAAAACTGTTTTTT | CASSNDRNNEKLFF
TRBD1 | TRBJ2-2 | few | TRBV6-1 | TGTGCCAGCAGGCGCGGGACAGGGGGAAATCGGTACACCGGGGAGCTGTTTTTT | CASRRGTGGNRYTGELFF
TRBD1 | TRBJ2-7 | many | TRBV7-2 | TGTGCCAGCAGCTCGAGGGCAGGGGGATCTGTCGAGCAGTACTTC | CASSSRAGGSVEQYF
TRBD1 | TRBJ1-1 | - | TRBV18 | TGTGCCAGCTCAGAACAGGGGGACACTGAAGCTTTCTTT | CASSEQGDTEAFF
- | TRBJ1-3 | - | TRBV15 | TGTGCCACCAGCAGGGTTATCGGGAGCTCTGGAAACACCATATATTTT | CATSRVIGSSGNTIYF
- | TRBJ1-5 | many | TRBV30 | TGTGCCTGGGCCGGGGGTCAGCCCCAGCATTTT | CAWAGGQPQHF
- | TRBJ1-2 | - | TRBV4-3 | TGCGCCAGCAGCCAAACCTCATCTTGGGCCGTGGGTCTTGGCTACACCTTC | CASSQTSSWAVGLGYTF
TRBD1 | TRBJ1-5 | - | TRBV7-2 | TGTGCCAGCAGCCAGACAGGGGATGAGCCCCAGCATTTT | CASSQTGDEPQHF
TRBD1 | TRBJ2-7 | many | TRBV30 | TGTGCCTGGAGTACGGGACAGGGTAGCAACGAGCAGTACTTC | CAWSTGQGSNEQYF
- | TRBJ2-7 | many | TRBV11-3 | TGTGCCAGCAGCCCATCACCGGGACCGTACCACGAGCAGTACTTC | CASSPSPGPYHEQYF
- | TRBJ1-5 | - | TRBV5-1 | TGCGCCAGCAGCTTAGAGGGATACAATCAGCCCCAGCATTTT | CASSLEGYNQPQHF
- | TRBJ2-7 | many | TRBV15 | TGTGCCACCAGCAGGGCAGGGGTTTACGGGGACGAGCAGTACTTC | CATSRAGVYGDEQYF
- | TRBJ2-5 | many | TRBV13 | TGTGCCAGCAGCTTCTCGCCTCCCTGGGGGCTAAGGGGGACCCAGTACTTC | CASSFSPPWGLRGTQYF
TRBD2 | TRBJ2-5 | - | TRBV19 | TGTGCCAGTAGTTCCTGGGCGGGACTAGCGGGAACCCAGGAGACCCAGTACTTC | CASSSWAGLAGTQETQYF
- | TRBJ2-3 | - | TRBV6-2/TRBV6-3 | TGTGCCAGCAGTTACAATACAGATACGCAGTATTTT | CASSYNTDTQYF
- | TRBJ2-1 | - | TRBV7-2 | TGTGCCAGCAGCCTCTCTCCGGGGGCGGGAGCCTATGAGCAGTTCTTC | CASSLSPGAGAYEQFF
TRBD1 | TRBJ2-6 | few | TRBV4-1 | TGCGCCAGCAGCCAAGAGGGACAGGGTTCTGGGGCCAACGTCCTGACTTTC | CASSQEGQGSGANVLTF
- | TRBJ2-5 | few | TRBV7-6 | TGTGCCAGCAGCTTACCTGAGGAGACCCAGTACTTC | CASSLPEETQYF
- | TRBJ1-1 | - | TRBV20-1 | TGCAGTGCTAGAGTAATTACTGTAGGCACTGAAGCTTTCTTT | CSARVITVGTEAFF